This is a list of T cell receptor beta chains from one sample in a study of T cells and Merkel cell carcinoma outcomes. Repertoires were generated with immunoSEQ multiplex PCR, while TCRdb's copy carries only in-frame clones and drops some. The sample consists of over a hundred clones, almost 98% of them appearing once. Sequenced input: tumor tissue from Merkel cell carcinoma. Source of these receptors: a human donor with Merkel cell carcinoma. Both conserved end residues are part of each CDR3. The D gene is left open where the match is weak. Size is omitted from some rows. Given values are once, few, many or a class for expanded clones.

cdr3_length d_call j_call v_call clone_size cdr3_aa cdr3_nt
16 NA TRBJ2-1 TRBV7-3 NA CASSLIGGARHNEQFF TGTGCCAGCAGCTTAATCGGAGGGGCTCGGCACAATGAGCAGTTCTTC
15 NA TRBJ2-7 TRBV11-1 NA CASSGRTGYQSEQYF TGTGCCAGCAGCGGGAGGACCGGCTATCAGAGCGAGCAGTACTTC
15 NA TRBJ1-2 TRBV5-4 NA CASSFYVPGTYGYTF TGTGCCAGCAGCTTTTACGTACCAGGGACCTATGGCTATACCTTC
13 NA TRBJ1-1 TRBV2 once CASRTTGMTEAFF TGTGCCAGCAGGACTACAGGTATGACTGAAGCTTTCTTT
16 TRBD2 TRBJ2-3 TRBV27 once CASSLGLSGPVDTQYF TGTGCCAGCAGCCTAGGGCTTAGCGGGCCCGTGGATACGCAGTATTTT
12 NA TRBJ2-7 TRBV5-4 NA CASSLANREQYF TGTGCCAGCAGCTTGGCTAATCGCGAGCAGTACTTC
15 TRBD1 TRBJ2-5 TRBV11-3 NA CASSAGQGAQETQYF TGTGCCAGCAGCGCGGGACAGGGGGCTCAAGAGACCCAGTACTTC
13 NA TRBJ2-2 TRBV10-2 NA CASARGITGELFF TGCGCCAGTGCCCGAGGGATCACCGGGGAGCTGTTTTTT
15 NA TRBJ2-3 TRBV5-6 NA CASREETEGTDTQYF TGTGCCAGCAGGGAAGAGACGGAGGGGACAGATACGCAGTATTTT
14 TRBD1 TRBJ1-1 TRBV28 NA CASNDRGPNTEAFF TGTGCCAGCAACGACAGGGGCCCCAACACTGAAGCTTTCTTT
13 TRBD2 TRBJ2-7 TRBV14 NA CASSWTSGYEQYF TGTGCCAGCAGCTGGACTAGCGGCTACGAGCAGTACTTC
14 NA TRBJ2-2 TRBV7-3 NA CASPPGVGTGELFF TGTGCCAGTCCGCCGGGGGTAGGGACCGGGGAGCTGTTTTTT
14 TRBD1 TRBJ2-3 TRBV7-3 NA CASSLTGQLNTQYF TGTGCCAGCAGCTTAACGGGACAGCTAAATACGCAGTATTTT
15 TRBD1 TRBJ2-3 TRBV9 once CASSVRDSFTDTQYF TGTGCTAGCAGCGTCCGGGACAGTTTCACAGATACGCAGTATTTT
15 NA TRBJ1-2 TRBV18 NA CASSLMKEESDGYTF TGTGCCAGCTCACTTATGAAGGAGGAGTCGGATGGCTACACCTTC
14 NA TRBJ1-3 TRBV5-5 once CASSLPLTGNTIYF TGTGCCAGCAGCTTACCGTTAACGGGAAACACCATATATTTT
12 NA TRBJ2-1 TRBV7-9 NA CASMEGGAEQFF TGTGCCAGCATGGAAGGAGGTGCTGAGCAGTTCTTC
14 NA TRBJ2-2 TRBV18 NA CASSPPSGTGELFF TGTGCCAGCTCACCACCTTCAGGGACCGGGGAGCTGTTTTTT